Listed here are 25 T cell receptor beta chains from one sample, sequenced in a study of post-analysis software for immune sequencing data. The antigens these receptors bind are not known. Sequencing libraries made from TCR beta cDNA carried unique molecular identifiers. TCRdb redid the calling of the PCR reads with MiXCR, one entry per CDR3 protein. The top ten hold around 0.56% of the sample, which has about 760,000 distinct CDR3 sequences, 25% to 30% seen once. Notes on the study in general: Higher frequency in patients than in controls was seen for roughly 5 TRBV segments, with TRBV5-6, TRBV5-1 and TRBV20-1 among them.

The material sequenced was blood. These receptors were obtained from a girl aged 5 to 17 with multiple sclerosis.

This clonotype appeared a few times. V gene TRBV27 combines with J gene TRBJ1-4; no reliable D call. V lost 6 bases and J 8 bases, leaving 16 bases between the germline ends. Germline-derived CDR1 and CDR2 are MNHEY and SMNVEV (reference sequence). CDR3 length: 14 residues. CDR3 nucleotides: TGTGCCAGCAGCCCCCTCTCACGGGCCGAAAAACTGTTTTTT. Translation gives CASSPLSRAEKLFF.

Only a few counts were recorded for this clonotype. The rearrangement links TRBV20-1 to TRBJ2-7, with 12 bases that match TRBD2. Germline assignment: CDR1 DFQATT and CDR2 SNEGSKA (reference sequence). This CDR3 region has 16 residues. Trimming at V came to 2 bases and at J to 2 bases, leaving 7 bases not matched to a gene. The chain's CDR3 is CSARRTSGTYAYEQYF. CDR3 DNA sequence: TGCAGTGCTAGAAGGACTAGCGGGACCTATGCCTACGAGCAGTACTTC.

The table lists this clonotype with a few counts. The chain is built from TRBV6-2 or TRBV6-3 and TRBJ2-7; D unclear. Per germline, CDR1 MNHEY and CDR2 SVGEGT. This CDR3 has 12 residues. V shed 7 bases and J shed 7 bases, with 14 bases lying between them. The CDR3 DNA reads TGTGCCAGCAACCGACGGGTCTCAGAGCAGTACTTC. Amino acid sequence: CASNRRVSEQYF.

This clonotype has more than one count but fewer than ten. The rearrangement uses TRBV12-3 or TRBV12-4 and TRBJ2-5; no firm D call. V was trimmed by 5 bases and J by 4 bases, leaving 14 bases between them. The CDR3 contains 14 residues. The CDR3 spells CASSPMLSTETQYF. DNA of the CDR3: TGTGCCAGCAGTCCTATGCTAAGTACAGAGACCCAGTACTTC.

This clonotype was picked up many times. The chain has TRBV6-5 and TRBJ2-7, with a weak D call TRBD2 (5 bases). This CDR3 region has 12 residues. Trimming removed 5 bases at V and 5 bases at J, with 10 bases between. Germline lookup yields CDR1 MNHEY and CDR2 SVGAGI. CDR3 sequence reads: CASSDRTDEQYF. The CDR3 nucleotides read TGTGCCAGCAGTGACCGGACTGACGAGCAGTACTTC.

This rearrangement joins TRBV6-4 to TRBJ2-1; 7 bases agree with TRBD1. CDR1 MRHNA and CDR2 SNTAGT come from the germline V gene. The CDR3 is 13 amino acids. V lost 8 bases to trimming and J lost 10 bases; unmatched junction nucleotides: 11. The CDR3 DNA reads TGTGCCAGCGGCTCAACGGACAGGACCGAGCAGTTCTTC. It codes for CASGSTDRTEQFF.

On this clonotype: Given a much more abundant clone one base away, this may be a read error. The CDR3 coding sequence is TGCAGCGGTGTCGCAGGGCTACCCCAGAATGAGCAGTACTTC. Translation gives CSGVAGLPQNEQYF. The V call is TRBV29-1, the J call TRBJ2-1, with D perhaps TRBD1 (5 bases). The DNA matches TRBJ2-7 better at its end, which makes the J call doubtful. The CDR3 loop spans 14 amino acids. The germline V gene encodes CDR1 SQVTM and CDR2 ANQGSEA.

The V and J genes are TRBV7-2 and TRBJ1-1, with TRBD1 as a possible D gene (6 bases). Trimming left V 3 bases short and J 5 bases short, with 10 bases between. The CDR3 consists of 13 residues. The germline gives CDR1 SGHTA, CDR2 FQGNSA. CDR3 sequence: CASSFQGLTEAFF. The CDR3 nucleotides read TGTGCCAGCAGCTTTCAGGGGTTAACTGAAGCTTTCTTT.

The V call is TRBV3-1, the J call TRBJ2-5; 9 bases are shared with TRBD2. The trim removed 4 bases at V and 2 bases at J, leaving 8 bases unmatched. Germline loops: CDR1 LGHDT, CDR2 YNNKEL (reference sequence). The CDR3 contains 16 residues. This CDR3 reads CASSLPALAGQETQYF. CDR3 bases: TGTGCCAGCAGCCTACCAGCGCTAGCGGGACAAGAGACCCAGTACTTC.

V usage is TRBV25-1 and J usage is TRBJ1-2, with TRBD1 as a possible D gene (5 bases). The CDR3 covers 13 residues. Trimming took off 4 bases at V and 4 bases at J, with 10 bases between the two ends. Germline V gives CDR1 MGHDK, CDR2 SYGVNS. DNA of the CDR3: TGTGCCAGCAGTGGGGCAGGGACCTATGGCTACACCTTC. Translated: CASSGAGTYGYTF.

This clonotype was seen a handful of times. This rearrangement joins TRBV20-1 to TRBJ2-7; perhaps D is TRBD1 or TRBD2 (7 bases each). Germline V gene lookup returns CDR1 DFQATT and CDR2 SNEGSKA (reference sequence). V dropped 0 bases and J dropped 4 bases, with 13 bases sitting between them. This CDR3 contains 14 residues. CDR3 protein: CSARDRQGGYEQYF. The CDR3 nucleotides read TGCAGTGCTAGAGATCGACAGGGAGGGTACGAGCAGTACTTC.

The genes are TRBV28 and TRBJ2-7; TRBD2 aligns across 8 bases. Germline-derived CDR1 and CDR2 are MDHEN and SYDVKM. CDR3 length: 16 residues. The ends lost 4 bases at V and 2 bases at J; junction bases unmatched: 10. The CDR3, as DNA: TGTGCCAGCAGTTCCCTAAATCGGGGGGGGCCCTACGAGCAGTACTTC. Translated: CASSSLNRGGPYEQYF.

This clonotype came up a few times. This chain links TRBV18 with TRBJ2-7; either TRBD1 or TRBD2 may supply D (5 bases each). V lost 3 bases to trimming and J lost 2 bases, with 14 bases between them. The germline V gene encodes CDR1 KGHSH and CDR2 LQKENI. This CDR3 has 15 residues. The CDR3 DNA follows: TGTGCCAGCTCACCCCCGGGACCGGACCCCTACGAGCAGTACTTC. Translation: CASSPPGPDPYEQYF.

The rearrangement joins TRBV14 to TRBJ2-5; no reliable D call. Matching the DNA end better, TRBJ2-7 makes the J call doubtful. Germline V gives CDR1 SGHDN, CDR2 FVKESK. The CDR3 is 14 residues long. The CDR3, as DNA: TGTGCCAGCAGCCAAGTAGGCAGTCTTGGCGAGCAGTACTTC. Its protein product is CASSQVGSLGEQYF.

This clonotype came up a few times. This chain uses TRBV6-5 with TRBJ2-3; no reliable D call. In germline, CDR1 is MNHEY, CDR2 SVGAGI. V lost 2 bases and J 6 bases, leaving 12 bases between the germline ends. The CDR3 runs 14 residues. CDR3: CASSYRSLWDTQYF. The CDR3 nucleotides read TGTGCCAGCAGTTACAGGTCCCTTTGGGATACGCAGTATTTT.

The genes are TRBV20-1 and TRBJ2-1, with a possible D match to TRBD1 (6 bases). There are 13 residues in the CDR3. CDR1 DFQATT and CDR2 SNEGSKA come from the germline V gene (reference sequence). The V and J ends lost 3 bases and 12 bases respectively, with 18 bases between them. In DNA, the CDR3 is TGCAGTGCTAGGGATACAGGGAAAGTTCGGCAGTTCTTC. Translating it yields CSARDTGKVRQFF.

CDR3 amino acids: CSARDGKRLSGANVLTF. The CDR3 nucleotides read TGCAGTGCTAGAGATGGAAAAAGGCTCTCTGGGGCCAACGTCCTGACTTTC. The rearrangement joins TRBV20-1 to TRBJ2-6, with no clear D. Germline CDR1 and CDR2: DFQATT and SNEGSKA (reference sequence). This CDR3 is built from 17 residues. V was trimmed by 0 bases and J by 0 bases, leaving 12 bases between them.

This clonotype has just a few counts. The gene calls are TRBV5-4 and TRBJ2-3; D unclear. The CDR3 consists of 14 residues. Per the germline V gene, CDR1 is SGHNT and CDR2 is YYREEE (reference sequence). Trimming shortened V by 8 bases and J by 0 bases, and 13 bases separated the two germline ends. CDR3 bases: TGTGCCAGTACCTTGGGCGGAAGCACAGATACGCAGTATTTT. Residues: CASTLGGSTDTQYF.

The genes are TRBV14 and TRBJ2-3; tentatively, D is TRBD2 (5 bases). V lost 0 bases, J lost 8 bases, and 12 bases lay in between. CDR3 length: 14 residues. CDR1 and CDR2 (germline): SGHDN, FVKESK. The CDR3 sequence: CASSQDSLRGTQYF. In DNA, the CDR3 is TGTGCCAGCAGCCAAGATTCCCTCCGGGGTACGCAGTATTTT.

This chain links TRBV3-1 with TRBJ1-4, with D possibly matching TRBD1 (6 bases). The CDR3 is 15 amino acids. CDR1 and CDR2 from the germline V gene are LGHDT and YNNKEL (reference sequence). The V and J ends lost 0 bases and 7 bases respectively, with 12 bases between them. CDR3 in amino acids: CASSQDSRGPEKLFF. In nucleotides, the CDR3 is TGTGCCAGCAGCCAAGATTCGCGGGGGCCTGAAAAACTGTTTTTT.

This clonotype turned up a few times. The V call is TRBV5-1, the J call TRBJ2-7; D is uncertain. Germline V gives CDR1 SGHRS, CDR2 YFSETQ. V gave up 4 bases and J gave up 3 bases, with 14 bases separating them. The CDR3 covers 14 residues. The CDR3 loop reads CASSQGPLNYEQYF. In nucleotides, the CDR3 is TGCGCCAGCAGCCAAGGACCCCTTAACTACGAGCAGTACTTC.

The table lists this clonotype with a few counts. The chain combines TRBV6-2 or TRBV6-3 with TRBJ2-4; D is ambiguous. Per germline, CDR1 MNHEY and CDR2 SVGEGT. CDR3 length: 19 amino acids. V was pared by 4 bases and J by 3 bases, with 25 bases between. In DNA, the CDR3 is TGTGCCAGCAGTTCAGCCCGGAGTGACACGGGTCTGGACAAAAACATTCAGTACTTC. Translated: CASSSARSDTGLDKNIQYF.

The J gene is TRBJ2-3, the V gene TRBV7-2; D is ambiguous. This CDR3 is 16 amino acids long. Germline V gene sequence: CDR1 SGHTA, CDR2 FQGNSA. Trimming cost V 5 bases and J 2 bases, with 17 bases left between them. The chain's CDR3 is CASSTPDAWFTDTQYF. Here the CDR3 DNA reads TGTGCCAGCAGCACCCCGGACGCCTGGTTCACAGATACGCAGTATTTT. The full variable domain, with the rest looked up from reference TRBV7-2 and TRBJ2-3, is GAGVSQSPSNKVTEKGKDVELRCDPISGHTALYWYRQSLGQGLEFLIYFQGNSAPDKSGLPSDRFSAERTGGSVSTLTIQRTQQEDSAVYLCASSTPDAWFTDTQYFGPGTRLTVL.

The rearrangement links TRBV6-1 to TRBJ2-1; D is perhaps TRBD2 (6 bases). CDR1 is MNHNS, CDR2 SASEGT, per germline. This CDR3 contains 16 residues. V was cut by 2 bases and J by 5 bases, with 16 bases left in between. The chain's CDR3 is CASSEQAGLGNNEQFF. DNA of the CDR3: TGTGCCAGCAGTGAACAGGCGGGACTCGGGAACAATGAGCAGTTCTTC.

The chain recombines TRBV20-1 with TRBJ2-5; 7 nucleotides align to TRBD2. Gene TRBJ2-7 matches the end of the DNA better, so the J call may be wrong. Germline-derived CDR1 and CDR2 are DFQATT and SNEGSKA (reference sequence). This CDR3 region has 14 residues. The CDR3 DNA reads as TGCAGTGCTACCATAGCGGGCATCCCCTCCGAGCAGTACTTC. This sequence encodes CSATIAGIPSEQYF.